Listed here are 25 T cell receptor beta chains from one sample, sequenced in a study of blood T cell repertoires in COVID-19. Assay used: immunoSEQ multiplex PCR; TCRdb lists only in-frame clones, some missing. Of over 120,000 clones in the sample, approximately 80% are singletons; the top ten hold approximately 8.4%. Sequenced input: PBMCs or T cells enriched from blood (not recorded which). All receptors derive from a man aged 50 or older who had recovered from COVID-19.

The CDR3 coding sequence is TGTGCCAGCAGCCAAGATTTGGCTAGCGGGGGTGACAATGAGCAGTTCTTC. Translated: CASSQDLASGGDNEQFF. The chain combines TRBV4-2 with TRBJ2-1, with 10 bases lining up with TRBD2. The CDR3 sequence is 17 residues long. Looked up from germline, CDR1 is LGHNA and CDR2 is YNFKEQ. Losses at the gene ends were 0 bases for V and 5 bases for J; bases not matched to a gene: 7.

The chain combines TRBV5-8 with TRBJ2-3; TRBD2 matches 8 bases. Trimming cost V 0 bases and J 2 bases; bases outside gene matches: 5. Germline V gene lookup returns CDR1 SGHTS and CDR2 YDEGEE. This CDR3 has 16 residues. CDR3 sequence: CASSLVSGAPTDTQYF. CDR3 bases: TGTGCCAGCAGCTTGGTTAGCGGGGCCCCCACAGATACGCAGTATTTT.

This clone has just one count. The V gene is TRBV7-8, the J gene TRBJ1-5; tentative D call: TRBD1 (6 bases). Germline assignment: CDR1 SGHVS and CDR2 FQNEAQ. V gave up 5 bases and J gave up 2 bases, with 16 bases separating them. This CDR3 contains 16 residues. CDR3 sequence reads: CASSPETGTGNQPQHF. The DNA of the CDR3 is TGTGCCAGCAGCCCAGAGACAGGTACGGGCAATCAGCCCCAGCATTTT. Drawing the rest from reference TRBV7-8 and TRBJ1-5, the complete variable domain is GAGVSQSPRYKVAKRGQDVALRCDPISGHVSLFWYQQALGQGPEFLTYFQNEAQLDKSGLPSDRFFAERPEGSVSTLKIQRTQQEDSAVYLCASSPETGTGNQPQHFGDGTRLSIL.

The gene calls are TRBV18 and TRBJ2-2, with D maybe TRBD1 (6 bases). CDR3 size: 16 residues. CDR1 is KGHSH, CDR2 LQKENI, per germline. Trimming removed 2 bases at V and 2 bases at J, with 12 bases between. Written as DNA, the CDR3 is TGTGCCAGCTCACCAAGCAGGGGCGATAACACCGGGGAGCTGTTTTTT. Encoded protein: CASSPSRGDNTGELFF.

The chain is built from TRBV7-6 and TRBJ1-2, with 10 bases identical to TRBD1. CDR3 length: 13 residues. V dropped 5 bases and J dropped 6; count of bases not matched to a gene: 3. Germline V gives CDR1 SGHVS, CDR2 FNYEAQ. As DNA, the CDR3 is TGTGCCAGCAGCCGACAGGGGGCGAATGGCTACACCTTC. Its translation is CASSRQGANGYTF. Full variable domain (outside the CDR3, taken from reference TRBV7-6 and TRBJ1-2): GAGVSQSPRYKVTKRGQDVALRCDPISGHVSLYWYRQALGQGPEFLTYFNYEAQQDKSGLPNDRFSAERPEGSISTLTIQRTEQRDSAMYRCASSRQGANGYTFGSGTRLTVV.

The rearrangement uses TRBV13 and TRBJ2-7, with TRBD1 identical over 7 bases. The germline V gene encodes CDR1 PRHDT and CDR2 FYEKMQ (reference sequence). This CDR3 has 13 residues. Losses at the gene ends were 5 bases for V and 3 bases for J; bases not matched to a gene: 4. The DNA of the CDR3 is TGTGCCAGCAGCCTTAACAGGGGCTACGAGCAGTACTTC. It specifies CASSLNRGYEQYF.

The V and J genes are TRBV24-1 and TRBJ1-5, with TRBD1 matching over 8 bases. The CDR3 length is 13 residues. The germline gives CDR1 KGHDR, CDR2 SFDVKD. J was trimmed by 9 bases and V by 7 bases; bases with no gene match: 7. The chain's CDR3 is CATRDRAGGPQHF. The CDR3 DNA is TGTGCCACCAGGGACAGGGCAGGGGGGCCCCAGCATTTT.

V gene TRBV10-1 combines with J gene TRBJ1-1, with 8 bases fitting TRBD1. CDR3 size: 15 residues. Germline CDR1 reads WNHNN; CDR2 reads SYGVQD (reference sequence). The ends lost 3 bases at V and 0 bases at J; junction bases unmatched: 3. CDR3 coding DNA: TGCGCCAGCAGTGACGGACAGGGATTGAACACTGAAGCTTTCTTT. The encoded protein is CASSDGQGLNTEAFF.

This rearrangement joins TRBV7-2 to TRBJ1-2; D is uncertain. The CDR3 contains 16 residues. CDR1 and CDR2 (germline): SGHTA, FQGNSA. The V end was cut by 5 bases, the J end by 0 bases, with 16 bases between. The CDR3 coding sequence is TGTGCCAGCAGCCCCCGCGAGGGTACACCTAACTATGGCTACACCTTC. It translates to CASSPREGTPNYGYTF.

The V and J genes are TRBV10-1 and TRBJ2-1; 9 bases match TRBD2. The germline gives CDR1 WNHNN, CDR2 SYGVQD (reference sequence). V gave up 3 bases and J gave up 4 bases; unmatched junction bases: 7. The CDR3 extends over 16 amino acids. As DNA, the CDR3 is TGCGCCAGCAGTGAAACGGAGCGGGGGGCTTACAATGAGCAGTTCTTC. It translates to CASSETERGAYNEQFF.

This clone was detected once. In DNA form, the CDR3 reads TGTGCCAGCAGCTTAACAGGGTCAGGAGAGACCCAGTACTTC. Translated: CASSLTGSGETQYF. The genes are TRBV7-6 and TRBJ2-5, with D perhaps matching TRBD1 (6 bases). CDR1 is SGHVS and CDR2 is FNYEAQ in the germline V gene. V lost 2 bases, J lost 4 bases, and 11 bases lay in between. This CDR3 spans 14 amino acids.

This sequence joins TRBV3-1 (or the pseudogene TRBV3-2) and TRBJ1-2, with a weak D call TRBD1 (5 bases). The CDR3 loop spans 14 amino acids. V was cut by 0 bases and J by 4 bases, with 9 bases left in between. Germline loops: CDR1 LGHDT, CDR2 YNNKEL (reference sequence). CDR3 sequence reads: CASSQDPGPYGYTF. For the CDR3, the DNA is TGTGCCAGCAGCCAAGACCCAGGGCCCTATGGCTACACCTTC.

The gene calls are TRBV3-1 (or the pseudogene TRBV3-2) and TRBJ2-3; TRBD2 is a possible D gene (5 bases). The CDR3 contains 13 residues. The V end lost 4 bases, the J end lost 1 base, and 6 bases lay between the germline ends. Per the germline V gene, CDR1 is LGHDT and CDR2 is YNNKEL (reference sequence). The CDR3 DNA is TGTGCCAGCAGCCGAGCGGGCACAGATACGCAGTATTTT. It codes for CASSRAGTDTQYF.

The chain carries TRBV19 and TRBJ1-3; maybe TRBD1 (5 bases). The V end lost 5 bases, the J end lost 4 bases, and 18 bases lay between the germline ends. There are 16 residues in the CDR3. Germline loops: CDR1 LNHDA, CDR2 SQIVND (reference sequence). CDR3 sequence reads: CASSVAGPPPGNTIYF. CDR3 DNA sequence: TGTGCCAGTAGTGTCGCGGGGCCCCCACCCGGAAACACCATATATTTT.

This chain joins TRBV6-4 and TRBJ1-3; possible D gene TRBD1, 6 bases. Per germline, CDR1 MRHNA and CDR2 SNTAGT. V lost 6 bases, J lost 0 bases, and 12 bases lay in between. The CDR3 is made up of 15 amino acids. The CDR3 coding sequence is TGTGCCAGCAGCGGACAGTCCAGCTCTGGAAACACCATATATTTT. Protein product: CASSGQSSSGNTIYF.

V and J are TRBV9 and TRBJ2-2; D might be TRBD1 (6 bases). The germline V gene has CDR1 SGDLS and CDR2 YYNGEE. V lost 4 bases and J 2 bases, leaving 12 bases between the germline ends. The CDR3 has 15 residues. The CDR3 nucleotides read TGTGCCAGCAGCCCCCGGGACACAAACACCGGGGAGCTGTTTTTT. This encodes CASSPRDTNTGELFF.

The genes are TRBV7-2 and TRBJ2-7; 8 bases are shared with TRBD2. Per the germline V gene, CDR1 is SGHTA and CDR2 is FQGNSA. The CDR3 has 14 residues. Trimming cost V 2 bases and J 0 bases; bases outside gene matches: 0. The CDR3 here is CASSLLAGSYEQYF. In DNA form, the CDR3 reads TGTGCCAGCAGCTTACTAGCGGGCTCCTACGAGCAGTACTTC.

This clone has more than one count but fewer than ten. V and J are TRBV6-2 or TRBV6-3 and TRBJ2-5, with 7 bases that match TRBD1. V was pared by 5 bases and J by 1 base, with 1 base of the junction left unmatched. This CDR3 contains 13 residues. Germline V CDR1 and CDR2: MNHEY, SVGEGT. The CDR3 reads CASSGDSQETQYF. The CDR3, as DNA: TGTGCCAGCAGTGGGGACAGCCAAGAGACCCAGTACTTC.

This clone was counted only a few times. V gene TRBV28 combines with J gene TRBJ1-5, with TRBD1 matching over 7 bases. After removal of 6 bases from V and 4 bases from J, the junction contained 9 bases not matched to a gene. The CDR3 has 15 residues. Looked up from germline, CDR1 is MDHEN and CDR2 is SYDVKM. DNA for the CDR3: TGTGCCAGCAGCTCTATTGACAGGGAGAATCAGCCCCAGCATTTT. Amino acids: CASSSIDRENQPQHF.

This chain connects TRBV4-1 to TRBJ2-4; D is perhaps TRBD2 (5 bases). The germline CDR1 and CDR2 sequences are MGHRA and YSYEKL. The CDR3 contains 17 residues. Between the trimmed V and J ends, which lost 3 bases and 1 base, there was a span of 16 bases. The CDR3 DNA sequence: TGCGCCAGCAGCCAGGGCGCGGACCCGGGGGCCAAAAACATTCAGTACTTC. Translated, it gives CASSQGADPGAKNIQYF.

This clone was found a few times. V and J are TRBV19 and TRBJ1-3; possible D gene TRBD1, 5 bases. Between the trimmed V and J ends, which lost 3 bases and 5 bases, there was a span of 17 bases. CDR3 size: 16 residues. CDR1 is LNHDA, CDR2 SQIVND, per germline (reference sequence). In nucleotides, the CDR3 is TGTGCCAGTAGTATGCAACTCCTAGGGGCAAGAAACACCATATATTTT. This translates into CASSMQLLGARNTIYF.

The chain has TRBV10-2 and TRBJ2-7, with D perhaps TRBD1 (6 bases). The CDR3 consists of 13 residues. Germline V CDR1 and CDR2: WSHSY, SAAADI. Trimming took off 5 bases at V and 7 bases at J, with 15 bases between the two ends. In DNA form, the CDR3 reads TGCGCCAGCAGTATCCACAGGGTAGGGGAGCAGTACTTC. It yields the protein CASSIHRVGEQYF.

The rearrangement joins TRBV6-5 to TRBJ1-4; TRBD1 aligns across 8 bases. Losses at the gene ends were 0 bases for V and 3 bases for J; bases not matched to a gene: 3. Germline CDR1 MNHEY, CDR2 SVGAGI. The CDR3 consists of 16 residues. CDR3 bases: TGTGCCAGCAGTTACTCACCGACAGGGGCTAATGAAAAACTGTTTTTT. Its protein is CASSYSPTGANEKLFF.

The chain employs TRBV5-4 and TRBJ1-1, with a weak D call TRBD1 (5 bases). Germline CDR1 and CDR2: SGHNT and YYREEE (reference sequence). V was cut by 4 bases and J by 7 bases, with 11 bases left in between. CDR3 size: 12 residues. Here the CDR3 reads CASSLTGGEAFF. The DNA of the CDR3 is TGTGCCAGCAGCCTCACGGGGGGTGAAGCTTTCTTT.

The chain carries TRBV3-1 (or the pseudogene TRBV3-2) and TRBJ2-1; 9 positions agree with TRBD2. This CDR3 spans 14 amino acids. Trimming removed 8 bases from V and 3 bases from J; junction bases left unmatched: 5. Germline V lookup: CDR1 LGHDT, CDR2 YNNKEL (reference sequence). This CDR3 reads CASALAGHYNEQFF. CDR3 DNA sequence: TGTGCCAGCGCCCTAGCGGGGCACTACAATGAGCAGTTCTTC.